Below, one TCR beta chain is given with its context. With 0 bases removed from V and 0 bases from J, the gap between germline ends came to 13 bases. The CDR3 loop spans 17 amino acids. Germline lookup yields CDR1 SGDLS and CDR2 YYNGEE. Using immunoSEQ multiplex PCR, the repertoire was profiled, and TCRdb retains in-frame clones only, with some absent. The sample includes under 2.5 million clones, under 95% of them seen just once. The sample belongs to a study of shared clonotypes between healthy human individuals. The rearrangement joins TRBV9 to TRBJ1-3; D is undetermined. The TCR comes from a man aged 18 to 29 in good health. Some clones in this sample may be carry-over from other donors' samples. The sample comprised naive CD4+ T cells from PBMCs. This sample's subset: CD45RA+ positively selected. The CDR3 loop is CASSVGLTGGSGNTIYF. The CDR3, as DNA: TGTGCCAGCAGCGTAGGACTCACCGGCGGCTCTGGAAACACCATATATTTT.